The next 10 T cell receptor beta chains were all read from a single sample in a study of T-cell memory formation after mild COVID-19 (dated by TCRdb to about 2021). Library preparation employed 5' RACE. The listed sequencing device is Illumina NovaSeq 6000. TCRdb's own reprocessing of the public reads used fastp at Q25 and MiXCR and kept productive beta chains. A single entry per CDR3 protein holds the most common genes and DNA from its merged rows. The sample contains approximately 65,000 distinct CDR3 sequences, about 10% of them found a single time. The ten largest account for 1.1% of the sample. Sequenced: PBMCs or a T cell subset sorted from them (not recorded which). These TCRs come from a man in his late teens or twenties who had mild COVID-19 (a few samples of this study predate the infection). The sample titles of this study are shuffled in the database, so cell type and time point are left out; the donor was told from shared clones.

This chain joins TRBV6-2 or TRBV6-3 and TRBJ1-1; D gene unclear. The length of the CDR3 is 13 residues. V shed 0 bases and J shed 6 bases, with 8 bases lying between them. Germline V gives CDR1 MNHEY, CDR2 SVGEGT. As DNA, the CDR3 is TGTGCCAGCAGTTACTCGAGTCGGCCTGAAGCTTTCTTT. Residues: CASSYSSRPEAFF.

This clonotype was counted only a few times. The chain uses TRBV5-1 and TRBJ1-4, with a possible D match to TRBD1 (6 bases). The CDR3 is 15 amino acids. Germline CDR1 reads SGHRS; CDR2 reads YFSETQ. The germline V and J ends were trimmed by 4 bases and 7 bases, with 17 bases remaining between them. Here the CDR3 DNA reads TGCGCCAGCAGCAGATCAGGGGACTATAGTGAAAAACTGTTTTTT. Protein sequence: CASSRSGDYSEKLFF.

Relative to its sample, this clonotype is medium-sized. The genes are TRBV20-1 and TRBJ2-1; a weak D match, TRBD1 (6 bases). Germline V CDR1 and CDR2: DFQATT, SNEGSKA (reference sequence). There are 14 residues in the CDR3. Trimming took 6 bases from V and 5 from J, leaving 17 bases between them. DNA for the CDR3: TGCAGTGCCGATGCGCGCAGGGGCAACAATGAGCAGTTCTTC. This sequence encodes CSADARRGNNEQFF.

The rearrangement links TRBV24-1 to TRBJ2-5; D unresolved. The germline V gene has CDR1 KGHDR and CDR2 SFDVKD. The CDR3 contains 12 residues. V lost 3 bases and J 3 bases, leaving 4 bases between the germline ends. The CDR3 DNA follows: TGTGCCACCAGTGATCAGGAAGAGACCCAGTACTTC. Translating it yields CATSDQEETQYF.

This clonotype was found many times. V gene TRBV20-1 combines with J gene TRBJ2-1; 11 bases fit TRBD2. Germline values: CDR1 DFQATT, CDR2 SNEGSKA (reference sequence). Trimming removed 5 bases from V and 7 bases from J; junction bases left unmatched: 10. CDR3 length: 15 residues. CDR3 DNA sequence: TGCAGTGCTTCCCTTAGCGGGGGGGCCTTAAATGAGCAGTTCTTC. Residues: CSASLSGGALNEQFF.

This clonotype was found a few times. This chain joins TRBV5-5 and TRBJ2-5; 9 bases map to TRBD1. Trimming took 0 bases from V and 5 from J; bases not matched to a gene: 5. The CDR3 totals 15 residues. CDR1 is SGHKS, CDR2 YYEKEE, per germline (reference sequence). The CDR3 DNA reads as TGTGCCAGCAGCTTGGTGGGACAGGGACACGAGACCCAGTACTTC. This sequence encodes CASSLVGQGHETQYF.

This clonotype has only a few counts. The DNA of the CDR3 is TGTGCCAGCAGCCAATCAGGCGGGGGAGCCGGGCGGACCCAGTACTTC. It codes for CASSQSGGGAGRTQYF. V and J are TRBV14 and TRBJ2-5, with 7 bases lining up with TRBD2. The germline gives CDR1 SGHDN, CDR2 FVKESK. The V segment lost 2 bases and the J segment 7 bases; nucleotides outside the gene matches: 13. CDR3 length: 16 residues. Together with reference TRBV14 and TRBJ2-5, the CDR3 gives the full variable domain: EAGVTQFPSHSVIEKGQTVTLRCDPISGHDNLYWYRRVMGKEIKFLLHFVKESKQDESGMPNNRFLAERTGGTYSTLKVQPAELEDSGVYFCASSQSGGGAGRTQYFGPGTRLLVL.

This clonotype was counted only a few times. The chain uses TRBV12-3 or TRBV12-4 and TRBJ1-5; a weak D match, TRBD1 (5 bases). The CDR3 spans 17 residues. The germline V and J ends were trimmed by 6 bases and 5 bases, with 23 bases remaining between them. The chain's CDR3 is CASSRTRSQSLDQPQHF. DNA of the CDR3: TGTGCCAGCAGCAGGACACGCTCCCAGTCACTAGATCAGCCCCAGCATTTT.

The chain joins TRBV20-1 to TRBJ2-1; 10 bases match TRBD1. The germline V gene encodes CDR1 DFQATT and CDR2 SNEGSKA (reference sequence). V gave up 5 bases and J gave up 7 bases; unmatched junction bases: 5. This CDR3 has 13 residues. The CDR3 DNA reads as TGCAGTGCTCACCGGACAGGGGGAAATGAGCAGTTCTTC. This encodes CSAHRTGGNEQFF.

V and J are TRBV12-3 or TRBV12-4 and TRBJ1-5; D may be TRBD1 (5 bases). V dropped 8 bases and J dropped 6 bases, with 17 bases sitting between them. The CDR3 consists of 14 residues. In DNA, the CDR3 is TGTGCCAGCTCCCCTACTGGGGGTGTTCAGCCCCAGCATTTT. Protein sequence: CASSPTGGVQPQHF.